This entry lists 12 T cell receptor beta chains sequenced from one sample in a study of beta chain features in type 1 diabetes. All of the isolated RNA was reverse transcribed, so expressed TCRB transcripts were sequenced. Clones were read by immunoSEQ multiplex PCR, and TCRdb kept only the in-frame ones, dropping some. The data hold fewer than 650,000 clones, with about 16% observed a single time. Sequencing was performed on naive CD4+ T cells from blood. Receptor source: a man aged 18 to 29 in good health.

This clone was seen a few times. Other DNA sequences in this sample translate to the same CDR3. J is TRBJ1-1 and V is TRBV6-6; D is unclear. The CDR3 spans 14 residues. Germline V gives CDR1 MNHNY, CDR2 SVGAGI (reference sequence). The V end lost 0 bases, the J end lost 1 base, and 6 bases lay between the germline ends. The CDR3, as DNA: TGTGCCAGCAGTTACTCGGGAGGGAACACTGAAGCTTTCTTT. This gives the protein CASSYSGGNTEAFF.

The chain recombines TRBV10-3 with TRBJ2-7; perhaps TRBD2 as D (7 bases). Per germline, CDR1 ENHRY and CDR2 SYGVKD. The CDR3 contains 13 residues. Deletions cut 8 bases from V and 12 bases from J, with 23 bases between. This CDR3 is CAIAPSGSGGAYF. In DNA, the CDR3 is TGTGCCATCGCCCCTAGCGGTTCCGGGGGCGCGTACTTC.

The rearrangement links TRBV12-5 to TRBJ1-5; D possibly corresponds to TRBD1 (5 bases). Trimming took 1 base from V and 3 from J, leaving 10 bases between them. This CDR3 has 15 residues. The germline V gene encodes CDR1 LGHNT and CDR2 FRNRAP. This CDR3 reads CASGLGQGANQPQHF. The CDR3 nucleotides are TGTGCTAGTGGTTTGGGTCAGGGAGCCAATCAGCCCCAGCATTTT.

This clone has more than one count but fewer than ten. The chain uses TRBV19 and TRBJ1-4; possibly TRBD1 for D (5 bases). The V and J ends lost 3 bases and 0 bases respectively, with 11 bases between them. Germline-derived CDR1 and CDR2 are LNHDA and SQIVND (reference sequence). This CDR3 spans 16 amino acids. The CDR3: CASSMGDSATNEKLFF. In DNA form, the CDR3 reads TGTGCCAGTAGTATGGGGGACTCTGCAACTAATGAAAAACTGTTTTTT.

V gene TRBV19 combines with J gene TRBJ2-1; 7 positions agree with TRBD2. The CDR3 runs 14 residues. With V trimmed by 5 bases and J by 6 bases, 7 bases remained unmatched. The germline V gene has CDR1 LNHDA and CDR2 SQIVND (reference sequence). As DNA, the CDR3 is TGTGCCAGTAGTCTCCTCGGGGGGTTCAATGAGCAGTTCTTC. Protein product: CASSLLGGFNEQFF.

The table lists this clone with a few counts. CDR3 bases: TGTGCCAGCAGTCAAACCCAATCTGAAGCTTTCTTT. Translation gives CASSQTQSEAFF. The V and J genes are TRBV27 and TRBJ1-1; D unresolved. Germline V CDR1 and CDR2: MNHEY, SMNVEV (reference sequence). This CDR3 comprises 12 residues. V was pared by 5 bases and J by 6 bases, with 10 bases between.

The table lists this clone with a few counts. This chain joins TRBV28 and TRBJ1-5, with 8 positions matching TRBD1. This CDR3 has 15 residues. Germline V CDR1 and CDR2: MDHEN, SYDVKM. V gave up 7 bases and J gave up 4 bases; unmatched junction bases: 9. Written as DNA, the CDR3 is TGTGCCAGCATCCTGGGACAGGCGGGGAATCAGCCCCAGCATTTT. It specifies CASILGQAGNQPQHF.

The chain uses TRBV19 and TRBJ1-5; D gene uncertain. The ends were cut back, 0 bases at V and 5 bases at J, with 11 bases in the middle. Germline V CDR1 and CDR2: LNHDA, SQIVND (reference sequence). There are 15 residues in the CDR3. CDR3 coding DNA: TGTGCCAGTAGTATAGAGAGCCAGAACTATCAGCCCCAGCATTTT. Encoded protein: CASSIESQNYQPQHF.

In DNA form, the CDR3 reads TGCGCCAGCAGCTTCCCGGCCCGGGGCACTGAAGCTTTCTTT. The encoded protein is CASSFPARGTEAFF. The chain uses TRBV4-1 and TRBJ1-1, with D uncertain. This CDR3 spans 14 amino acids. V gave up 5 bases and J gave up 4 bases, with 14 bases separating them. Germline values: CDR1 MGHRA, CDR2 YSYEKL.

This chain connects TRBV7-6 to TRBJ1-1; the D gene is possibly TRBD1 (6 bases). The CDR3 has 13 residues. Between the trimmed V and J ends, which lost 3 bases and 13 bases, there was a span of 18 bases. Germline V lookup: CDR1 SGHVS, CDR2 FNYEAQ. The CDR3 DNA reads as TGTGCCAGCAGCTTGGGGCAAGGGGGAGTTGGTTTCTTT. Translation: CASSLGQGGVGFF.

V is TRBV5-1 and J is TRBJ2-1, with D possibly being TRBD1 or TRBD2 (6 bases each). Trimming removed 7 bases from V and 4 bases from J, with 15 bases in between. In germline, CDR1 is SGHRS, CDR2 YFSETQ. This CDR3 comprises 14 residues. CDR3 protein: CASFFGGTYNEQFF. DNA for the CDR3: TGCGCCAGCTTTTTTGGCGGGACATACAATGAGCAGTTCTTC.

This clone was observed a handful of times. The chain has TRBV28 and TRBJ2-3, with 10 bases lining up with TRBD2. The V gene's germline CDR1 is MDHEN and CDR2 SYDVKM. CDR3 length: 17 residues. The J segment lost 5 bases and the V segment lost 3 bases, leaving 11 bases of the junction unmatched. This chain's CDR3 is CASSFTAGGPGEDTQYF. CDR3 sequence (DNA): TGTGCCAGCAGTTTCACAGCGGGAGGGCCGGGGGAAGATACGCAGTATTTT.